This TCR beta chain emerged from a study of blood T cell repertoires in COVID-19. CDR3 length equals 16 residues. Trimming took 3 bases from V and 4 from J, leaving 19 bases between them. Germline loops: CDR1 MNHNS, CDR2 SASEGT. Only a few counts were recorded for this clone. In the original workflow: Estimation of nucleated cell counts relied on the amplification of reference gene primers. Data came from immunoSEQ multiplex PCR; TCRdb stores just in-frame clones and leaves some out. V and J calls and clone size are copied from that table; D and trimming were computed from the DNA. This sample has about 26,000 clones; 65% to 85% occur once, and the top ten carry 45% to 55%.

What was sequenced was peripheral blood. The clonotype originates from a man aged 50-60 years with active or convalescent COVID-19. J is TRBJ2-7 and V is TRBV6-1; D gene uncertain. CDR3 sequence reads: CASSENLAENPYEQYF. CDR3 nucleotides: TGTGCCAGCAGTGAGAACCTCGCGGAGAACCCTTACGAGCAGTACTTC.